This TCR beta chain came from a study of T cells in Graves' hyperthyroidism and ophthalmopathy. RNA transcripts gave rise to amplified TCR beta CDR3 regions. During a first-round RT-PCR of the TCR CDR3, the HTBI primer set was used. TCRdb re-analysed the multiplex PCR reads in MiXCR, keeping a single row per CDR3 protein. The sample records some 580,000 distinct CDR3 sequences, about 16% being singletons. Germline V CDR1 and CDR2: MNHNS, SASEGT. The trim removed 8 bases at V and 2 bases at J, leaving 8 bases unmatched. The CDR3 runs 15 residues. The table lists this clonotype with a few counts. The source material was blood. The clonotype comes from a woman in her thirties or forties with Graves' ophthalmopathy. The J gene is TRBJ2-7, the V gene TRBV6-1; 11 bases line up with TRBD1. The CDR3: CASSWDRGITYEQYF. CDR3 nucleotide sequence: TGTGCCAGCTCGTGGGACAGGGGGATTACCTACGAGCAGTACTTC.